Given below is one T cell receptor beta chain in context. CDR3 size: 13 residues. Germline trimming cut 11 bases from V and 4 bases from J; bases unmatched to any gene: 9. In germline, CDR1 is ENHRY, CDR2 SYGVKD. These data originate in a study of early T cells in non-severe SARS-CoV-2 infection. Individual cDNA molecules received unique molecular identifiers during library preparation. TCRdb re-called the 5' RACE reads through MiXCR, storing one row per CDR3 protein. The table records nearly 70,000 distinct CDR3 sequences, approximately 4.5% of them present only once. The chain uses TRBV10-3 and TRBJ2-5, with 8 bases identical to TRBD1. Source: whole blood, taken at baseline. The sequence derives from an adult who was a healthcare worker with PCR-confirmed SARS-CoV-2 infection or an uninfected control (not recorded which). The donor label of this sample is uncertain. For the CDR3, the DNA is TGTGCCTCACTCCAGGGGGCGGGAGAGACCCAGTACTTC. It encodes CASLQGAGETQYF.